The rows below give T cell receptor beta chains drawn from one sample of a study of cytotoxic CD8 clonotypes in ibrutinib-treated CLL. Sequenced by immunoSEQ multiplex PCR; TCRdb stores in-frame clones only, minus some. The sample has 150,000 or so clones; roughly three quarters are singletons. Material: PBMCs, obtained after 12 months of ibrutinib treatment. The receptors stem from a human donor with chronic lymphocytic leukemia. Both conserved end residues are part of each CDR3. Fields, in order: V gene, clone size, J gene, D gene, CDR3 DNA, CDR3 protein. The D gene is left open where the match is weak. Where a row states a size, it is once, few, many or the class of an expanded clone; other rows omit it.

TRBV2	-	TRBJ1-5	-	TGTGCCAGCAGTGAAACAAACTATAGCAATCAGCCCCAGCATTTT	CASSETNYSNQPQHF
TRBV5-6	-	TRBJ2-1	TRBD1	TGTGCCAGCAGCTTACAGGGGCGGAGGAATGAGCAGTTCTTC	CASSLQGRRNEQFF
TRBV7-3	-	TRBJ2-7	-	TGTGCCAGCAGCTTGTCCCTTCACTACGAGCAGTACTTC	CASSLSLHYEQYF
TRBV19	-	TRBJ2-5	-	TGTGCCAGTAGTATATCCGGGTTTGGAGAGACCCAGTACTTC	CASSISGFGETQYF
TRBV7-2	-	TRBJ1-6	TRBD1	TGTGCCAGCAGCTTTCGGATATCTGGGACAGGGGATTCACCCCTCCACTTT	CASSFRISGTGDSPLHF
TRBV28	-	TRBJ2-7	-	TGTGCCAGCGGGGGAATGTACGGCTCCTACGAGCAGTACTTC	CASGGMYGSYEQYF
TRBV13	-	TRBJ2-7	-	TGTGCCAGCAGCTTAGGGGGGACCCGTTACGAGCAGTACTTC	CASSLGGTRYEQYF
TRBV29-1	-	TRBJ2-1	TRBD2	TGCAGCGTTGGTTTGCGGGAGTTGGGTAATGAGCAGTTCTTC	CSVGLRELGNEQFF
TRBV7-9	-	TRBJ1-4	-	TGTGCCAGCAGCTTGGCTAATGAAAAACTGTTTTTT	CASSLANEKLFF
TRBV9	-	TRBJ2-1	TRBD2	TGTGCCAGCAGCGAGCTGAGCGGGAGTGCCAATGAGCAGTTCTTC	CASSELSGSANEQFF
TRBV7-9	-	TRBJ2-1	TRBD2	TGTGCCAGCAGCCTACTAGCGGGATTATACAATGAGCAGTTCTTC	CASSLLAGLYNEQFF
TRBV7-2	-	TRBJ2-3	TRBD1	TGTGCCAGCAGCTTAGGGGGACAGGGGGGAGATACGCAGTATTTT	CASSLGGQGGDTQYF
TRBV9	-	TRBJ2-5	TRBD2	TGTGCCAGCAGCGGTAGCGGGACTACAGAAGAGACCCAGTACTTC	CASSGSGTTEETQYF
TRBV7-2	once	TRBJ2-7	TRBD2	TGTGCCAGCAGCTCGGGACTAGCGGTCTACGAGCAGTACTTC	CASSSGLAVYEQYF
TRBV4-1	-	TRBJ1-5	TRBD1	TGCGCCAGCAGCCAACTTGACAGGGTTTCTCAGCCCCAGCATTTT	CASSQLDRVSQPQHF
TRBV7-9	-	TRBJ1-1	TRBD1	TGTGCCAGCAGCTCCCGCCGCCGGACAGGGGGCACTGAAGCTTTCTTT	CASSSRRRTGGTEAFF
TRBV9	-	TRBJ2-1	-	TGTGCCAGCAGCGTAGGGCAGTTAGGCAATGAGCAGTTCTTC	CASSVGQLGNEQFF
TRBV11-1	-	TRBJ1-3	TRBD1	TGTGCCAGCAGCGACAGGGAAGGCTCTGGAAACACCATATATTTT	CASSDREGSGNTIYF
TRBV7-9	-	TRBJ1-2	-	TGTGCCAGCAGCACCAGGAATGGCTACACCTTC	CASSTRNGYTF
TRBV5-4	once	TRBJ2-7	-	TGTGCCAGCAGCTTGGACAGGGAGAACGAGCAGTACTTC	CASSLDRENEQYF
TRBV19	-	TRBJ1-2	-	TGTGCCAGTAGTATGCGCGGGGGAATAAACTATGGCTACACCTTC	CASSMRGGINYGYTF
TRBV30	-	TRBJ1-5	-	TGTGCCTGGAGTGCTAAACGTTCGAGCAATCAGCCCCAGCATTTT	CAWSAKRSSNQPQHF
TRBV5-1	once	TRBJ2-5	TRBD2	TGCGCCAGCAGCTTGGATGGACTAGCGGGAGAAGAGACCCAGTACTTC	CASSLDGLAGEETQYF
TRBV28	few	TRBJ1-2	-	TGTGCCAGCAGTTTATTCCCGGATGGCTACACCTTC	CASSLFPDGYTF
TRBV2	once	TRBJ2-3	-	TGTGCCAGCAAAAGGGACTCAAGCACAGATACGCAGTATTTT	CASKRDSSTDTQYF
TRBV2	-	TRBJ2-1	TRBD2	TGTGCCAGCAGAAGGACTAGCGGTGTCAATGAGCAGTTCTTC	CASRRTSGVNEQFF
TRBV6-6	few	TRBJ1-5	TRBD1	TGTGCCAGCAGTTACGGACAGGTTGTCAGCAATCAGCCCCAGCATTTT	CASSYGQVVSNQPQHF
TRBV7-8	once	TRBJ2-1	-	TGTGCCAGCAGGCACAGGGCTTTCGACAACAATGAGCAGTTCTTC	CASRHRAFDNNEQFF
TRBV7-2	once	TRBJ2-7	-	TGTGCCAGCAGCTTTAAAGCTCCACCCTACGAGCAGTACTTC	CASSFKAPPYEQYF
TRBV11-3	-	TRBJ2-2	-	TGTGCCAGCAGCTTAGGGATCGGCACCGGGGAGCTGTTTTTT	CASSLGIGTGELFF